The table lists the clone carrying this T cell receptor beta chain with a count of one. Assay: immunoSEQ multiplex PCR; the TCRdb copy retains only in-frame clones and omits some. Of 2 million to 2.5 million clones listed, around 95% are singletons. The data are from a study of shared clonotypes between healthy human individuals. Per germline, CDR1 MNHNS and CDR2 SASEGT. V lost 1 base, J lost 2 bases, and 12 bases lay in between. The CDR3 totals 17 residues. The clonotype originates from a man aged 18 to 35 in good health. The rearrangement uses TRBV6-1 and TRBJ1-6; no clear D. The specimen sequenced was naive CD4+ T cells sorted from blood. The subset denotes: CD45RA+ positively selected. CDR3 nucleotides: TGTGCCAGCAGTGAAGTGTGGGGAAAAACCTATAATTCACCCCTCCACTTT. Protein product: CASSEVWGKTYNSPLHF.